This TCR beta chain was retrieved from a study of PD-L1 blockade in urothelial cancer. Overall study context: At 3 weeks after treatment start (second dose) and again at 6 weeks, blood was analyzed.

Sequenced by immunoSEQ multiplex PCR; TCRdb stores in-frame clones only, minus some. This table has about 41,000 clones, roughly 81% appearing once. The time point: peripheral blood 6 weeks after treatment start. Specimen: PBMCs, collected around atezolizumab (anti-PD-L1) treatment. The origin of this receptor is a man in his 70s with urothelial cancer.

CDR3 residues: CASSRTGDQGAQHF. Written as DNA, the CDR3 is TGTGCCAGTAGCCGAACAGGTGACCAGGGGGCCCAGCATTTT. The chain has TRBV19 and TRBJ1-5, with 7 bases identical to TRBD1. The CDR3 contains 14 residues. CDR1 and CDR2 from the germline V gene are LNHDA and SQIVND (reference sequence). The junction had 13 bases not matched to a gene; V was cut back by 6 bases and J by 11 bases.